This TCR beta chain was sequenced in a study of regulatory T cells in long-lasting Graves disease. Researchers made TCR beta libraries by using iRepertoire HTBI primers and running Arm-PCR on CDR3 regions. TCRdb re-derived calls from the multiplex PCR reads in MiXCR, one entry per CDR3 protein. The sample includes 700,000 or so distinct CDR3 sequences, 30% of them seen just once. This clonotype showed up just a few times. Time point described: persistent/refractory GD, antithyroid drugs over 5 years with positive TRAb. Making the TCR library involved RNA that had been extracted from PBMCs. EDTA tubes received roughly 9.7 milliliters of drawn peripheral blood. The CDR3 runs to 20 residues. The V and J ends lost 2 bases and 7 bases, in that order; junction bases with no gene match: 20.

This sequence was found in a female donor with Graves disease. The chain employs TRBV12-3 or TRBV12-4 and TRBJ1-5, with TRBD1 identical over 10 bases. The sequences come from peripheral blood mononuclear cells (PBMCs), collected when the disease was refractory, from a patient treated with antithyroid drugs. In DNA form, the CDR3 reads TGTGCCAGCAGTTTAAATACCGGGACAGGGGCCGCTCGGGGGCTCCAGCCCCAGCATTTT. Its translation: CASSLNTGTGAARGLQPQHF.